Below are 9 T cell receptor beta chains sequenced from a single sample in a study of blood T cell repertoires in COVID-19. Sequencing used immunoSEQ multiplex PCR; TCRdb keeps in-frame clones, though not all of them. The data contain some 280,000 clones, 89% of them singletons. The sequenced material came from peripheral blood. All receptors come from a woman in her sixties with acute or convalescent COVID-19.

The rearrangement uses TRBV28 and TRBJ1-5; TRBD1 matches 12 bases. This CDR3 has 20 amino acids. The germline CDR1 and CDR2 sequences are MDHEN and SYDVKM. The trim removed 0 bases at V and 2 bases at J, leaving 11 bases unmatched. Here the CDR3 DNA reads TGTGCCAGCAGTTTATGGACCGGGACAGGGGGCTCGGCTGGCAATCAGCCCCAGCATTTT. Translating it yields CASSLWTGTGGSAGNQPQHF.

The gene calls are TRBV7-2 and TRBJ2-3; TRBD1 agrees at 9 bases. CDR3 length equals 14 residues. J was trimmed by 0 bases and V by 6 bases; bases with no gene match: 1. Germline V gene lookup returns CDR1 SGHTA and CDR2 FQGNSA. In nucleotides, the CDR3 is TGTGCCAGCAGGGGGACAGGGAGCACAGATACGCAGTATTTT. Protein product: CASRGTGSTDTQYF.

The genes are TRBV28 and TRBJ2-1, with D uncertain. CDR3 length equals 14 residues. Trimming left V 3 bases short and J 4 bases short, with 10 bases between. CDR1 and CDR2 from the germline V gene are MDHEN and SYDVKM. DNA for the CDR3: TGTGCCAGCAGTTTTGGTTTAGCTTACAATGAGCAGTTCTTC. Translated: CASSFGLAYNEQFF.

V gene TRBV7-8 combines with J gene TRBJ2-2; 9 bases match TRBD2. In germline, CDR1 is SGHVS, CDR2 FQNEAQ. The CDR3 has 14 residues. Losses at the gene ends were 6 bases for V and 4 bases for J; bases not matched to a gene: 3. CDR3 sequence reads: CASRGTSPTGELFF. The CDR3 nucleotides read TGTGCCAGCAGGGGGACTAGCCCCACCGGGGAGCTGTTTTTT.

The chain has TRBV11-2 and TRBJ2-3, with TRBD2 identical over 7 bases. The CDR3 extends over 15 amino acids. CDR1 SGHAT and CDR2 FQNNGV come from the germline V gene. Losses at the gene ends were 6 bases for V and 3 bases for J; bases not matched to a gene: 9. The CDR3: CASSPAGRGTDTQYF. For the CDR3, the DNA is TGTGCCAGCAGTCCTGCGGGGCGGGGGACAGATACGCAGTATTTT. Full variable domain (remainder filled in from reference TRBV11-2 and TRBJ2-3): EAGVAQSPRYKIIEKRQSVAFWCNPISGHATLYWYQQILGQGPKLLIQFQNNGVVDDSQLPKDRFSAERLKGVDSTLKIQPAKLEDSAVYLCASSPAGRGTDTQYFGPGTRLTVL.

The rearrangement uses TRBV5-6 and TRBJ1-6; D perhaps matches TRBD1 (6 bases). In germline, CDR1 is SGHDT, CDR2 YYEEEE. V lost 3 bases, J lost 8 bases, and 12 bases lay in between. This CDR3 comprises 14 residues. CDR3 nucleotide sequence: TGTGCCAGCAGCTCACAGGGATCCCATTCACCCCTCCACTTT. As protein: CASSSQGSHSPLHF.

This clone was found once. The V gene is TRBV27, the J gene TRBJ2-1, with D tentatively TRBD1 (6 bases). V dropped 3 bases and J dropped 8 bases, with 8 bases sitting between them. The length of the CDR3 is 12 residues. The germline V gene has CDR1 MNHEY and CDR2 SMNVEV (reference sequence). The CDR3 DNA reads as TGTGCCAGCAGTTTGGACAGCCATGAGCAGTTCTTC. Translating it yields CASSLDSHEQFF.

This sequence joins TRBV2 and TRBJ2-5; a weak D match, TRBD1 (6 bases). Trimming removed 6 bases from V and 5 bases from J, with 13 bases in between. Germline V gene sequence: CDR1 SNHLY, CDR2 FYNNEI. The CDR3 loop spans 13 amino acids. The CDR3 DNA sequence: TGTGCCAGCAGGCAGGGCCAGGGGGAGACCCAGTACTTC. This encodes CASRQGQGETQYF.

This clone was observed once. The chain uses TRBV28 and TRBJ2-1; D unclear. The CDR3 loop spans 14 amino acids. Germline V gene sequence: CDR1 MDHEN, CDR2 SYDVKM. The V end lost 2 bases, the J end lost 4 bases, and 9 bases lay between the germline ends. The CDR3 DNA is TGTGCCAGCAGTTTAATACAGCCTTACAATGAGCAGTTCTTC. This sequence encodes CASSLIQPYNEQFF.